This T cell receptor beta chain was found in a study of T cells expressing NK-cell markers. Study-level information: In sorted CD3+CD56+NKG2C+, CD3+CD56+NKG2C- and CD3+CD56-NKG2C+ T cells, TCR beta repertoires were obtained. Study-level points and caveats: A range of about 1.0-7.0% of CD8+ T cells consisted of dominant NKG2C+ clonotypes in several donors. Clones of NKG2C+ T cells that had expanded were of unclear HCMV specificity.

Of note for this clonotype: What it binds is unknown.

The cDNA for TCR beta came from 5'RACE template switching with UMIs. Reanalyzing the 5' RACE reads, TCRdb keeps one entry per CDR3 protein, without DNA. This sample carries a few hundred thousand distinct CDR3 sequences, with 0.39% going to the ten biggest clones. The receptor was isolated from a man younger than 35 in good health. The source material was blood T cells: a sorted CD56 or NKG2C T cell subset, CD4+ or CD8+ T cells, or bulk PBMC T cells (not recorded which).

CDR3 protein: CASSFGAPSGNTIYF. The chain carries TRBV12-3 or TRBV12-4 and TRBJ1-3; checking the TCRdb D call of TRBD1 is not possible without DNA. CDR3 size: 15 residues.